These 27 T cell receptor beta chains share one sample of origin, sequenced in a study of type 1 regulatory T cells. MiXCR was run by TCRdb on the reads, yielding one entry per CDR3 protein. The sample lists roughly 18,000 distinct CDR3 sequences, more than 8.5% occurring once. The specimen sequenced was CD4+ T cells, either the whole sample or a sorted fraction (not recorded which). Every receptor here comes from a human donor in good health.

This rearrangement joins TRBV12-3 or TRBV12-4 to TRBJ2-1, with 11 bases lining up with TRBD2. CDR3 size: 14 residues. After removal of 6 bases from V and 10 bases from J, the junction contained 8 bases not matched to a gene. The CDR3 DNA follows: TGTGCCAGCAGCGTAGCGGGAGGGCCAGGGGAGCAGTTCTTC. Translation gives CASSVAGGPGEQFF.

The chain joins TRBV12-3 or TRBV12-4 to TRBJ1-2; possibly TRBD1 for D (5 bases). This CDR3 has 13 residues. V was cut by 6 bases and J by 6 bases, with 14 bases left in between. CDR3 DNA: TGTGCCAGCAGAGAGACAGCGCGACATGGCTACACCTTC. Its protein product is CASRETARHGYTF.

This clonotype showed up many times. The CDR3 nucleotides read TGTGCCAGCAGCCCGCCGGGACTAGCGGGATCAGAGACCCAGTACTTC. Its protein product is CASSPPGLAGSETQYF. This chain connects TRBV5-5 to TRBJ2-5, with 13 bases aligning to TRBD2. The V and J ends lost 4 bases and 4 bases, in that order; junction bases with no gene match: 7. Germline lookup yields CDR1 SGHKS and CDR2 YYEKEE (reference sequence). This CDR3 has 16 residues.

The table lists this clonotype with many counts. The rearrangement uses TRBV7-9 and TRBJ1-6, with TRBD1 matching 8 bases. V dropped 5 bases and J dropped 10; count of bases not matched to a gene: 19. The CDR3 runs to 18 residues. The germline CDR1 and CDR2 sequences are SEHNR and FQNEAQ (reference sequence). As DNA, the CDR3 is TGTGCCAGCAGCCGGGGACCTCGCCCGGGACAGGTCAGCTCACCCCTCCACTTT. This encodes CASSRGPRPGQVSSPLHF.

The chain joins TRBV20-1 to TRBJ2-6; D is possibly TRBD1 (5 bases). Germline V gene lookup returns CDR1 DFQATT and CDR2 SNEGSKA (reference sequence). Trimming removed 6 bases at V and 0 bases at J, with 9 bases between. This CDR3 has 14 amino acids. CDR3 loop: CSASGSSGANVLTF. CDR3 sequence (DNA): TGCAGTGCCTCAGGGTCCTCTGGGGCCAACGTCCTGACTTTC.

The V gene is TRBV6-6, the J gene TRBJ2-7, with 13 nucleotides matching TRBD2. The V gene's germline CDR1 is MNHNY and CDR2 SVGAGI (reference sequence). The ends lost 6 bases at V and 5 bases at J; junction bases unmatched: 7. The CDR3 totals 15 residues. The CDR3, as DNA: TGTGCCAGCAGAGGGGGACTAGCGGGAAGCCACGAGCAGTACTTC. This codes for CASRGGLAGSHEQYF.

This clonotype was observed many times. V is TRBV9 and J is TRBJ1-6, with a weak D call TRBD1 (6 bases). Germline-derived CDR1 and CDR2 are SGDLS and YYNGEE. The V end lost 3 bases, the J end lost 7 bases, and 14 bases lay between the germline ends. The CDR3 loop spans 15 amino acids. CDR3 bases: TGTGCCAGCAGCGCCACAGGGTCGGACAATTCACCCCTCCACTTT. Translated: CASSATGSDNSPLHF.

This clonotype was recorded many times. This sequence joins TRBV6-2 or TRBV6-3 and TRBJ1-1; tentative D call: TRBD1 (6 bases). Germline-derived CDR1 and CDR2 are MNHEY and SVGEGT. Trimming took off 8 bases at V and 11 bases at J, with 21 bases between the two ends. The CDR3 length is 13 residues. The CDR3: CASLTRRGLAAFF. The CDR3 DNA reads as TGTGCCAGCCTTACCCGTCGGGGGCTGGCCGCTTTCTTT.

This clonotype came up many times. The CDR3 DNA is TGTGCCAGCAGCTCCCCCGGGACCCTCTCCTACGAGCAGTACTTC. This sequence encodes CASSSPGTLSYEQYF. The gene calls are TRBV7-2 and TRBJ2-7, with D perhaps given as TRBD1 or TRBD2 (5 bases each). Trimming stripped 4 bases from V and 0 bases from J, with 13 bases between. Germline V gene lookup returns CDR1 SGHTA and CDR2 FQGNSA. CDR3 size: 15 residues.

About this clonotype itself: This clone may be a read error of a much larger clone one base away. DNA of the CDR3: TGCAGTGCTAGAGGGAATTTGCTAGGCAATCAGCCCCGGCATTTT. It yields the protein CSARGNLLGNQPRHF. This chain connects TRBV20-1 to TRBJ1-5, with D unclear. Germline-derived CDR1 and CDR2 are DFQATT and SNEGSKA (reference sequence). The CDR3 covers 15 residues.

In its sample, this clonotype ranks as medium-sized. The V gene is TRBV5-5, the J gene TRBJ1-1; no definite D call. The CDR3 has 13 residues. V lost 2 bases, J lost 1 base, and 6 bases lay in between. Germline V gene lookup returns CDR1 SGHKS and CDR2 YYEKEE (reference sequence). CDR3 nucleotide sequence: TGTGCCAGCAGCTTCCAGGCGAACACTGAAGCTTTCTTT. It encodes CASSFQANTEAFF. Full variable domain (missing parts from reference TRBV5-5 and TRBJ1-1): DAGVTQSPTHLIKTRGQQVTLRCSPISGHKSVSWYQQVLGQGPQFIFQYYEKEERGRGNFPDRFSARQFPNYSSELNVNALLLGDSALYLCASSFQANTEAFFGQGTRLTVV.

This clonotype showed up many times. This chain connects TRBV28 to TRBJ2-3, with 10 bases that match TRBD2. The CDR3 totals 15 residues. Per germline, CDR1 MDHEN and CDR2 SYDVKM. V lost 8 bases to trimming and J lost 6 bases; unmatched junction nucleotides: 11. The CDR3 DNA reads as TGTGCCAGCCCGCCGCTAGCGGGAGCAGCCGATACGCAGTATTTT. This encodes CASPPLAGAADTQYF.

Relative to its sample, this clonotype is medium-sized. The chain joins TRBV28 to TRBJ2-6; weak D call: TRBD1 (6 bases). CDR1 and CDR2 from the germline V gene are MDHEN and SYDVKM. The CDR3 spans 17 residues. V was cut by 4 bases and J by 0 bases, with 13 bases left in between. The CDR3 nucleotides are TGTGCCAGCAGTTCCCCGACAGGACCCTCTGGGGCCAACGTCCTGACTTTC. It translates to CASSSPTGPSGANVLTF.

This clonotype appeared many times. The chain has TRBV7-9 and TRBJ2-3; D might be TRBD2 (5 bases). This CDR3 has 14 residues. Germline CDR1 SEHNR, CDR2 FQNEAQ (reference sequence). V gave up 5 bases and J gave up 4 bases, with 13 bases separating them. The CDR3 nucleotides are TGTGCCAGCAGCCCCCGGCAGGAGGCAGATACGCAGTATTTT. This codes for CASSPRQEADTQYF.

The chain has TRBV24-1 and TRBJ2-1; D is possibly TRBD1 or TRBD2 (5 bases each). Trimming took off 3 bases at V and 4 bases at J, with 18 bases between the two ends. Germline CDR1 and CDR2: KGHDR and SFDVKD. This CDR3 comprises 17 residues. DNA of the CDR3: TGTGCCACCAGTGATCCCCGTGGAGCTGGGGGTTACAATGAGCAGTTCTTC. Translated: CATSDPRGAGGYNEQFF.

This clonotype was picked up many times. The chain has TRBV19 and TRBJ2-2; D is undetermined. V lost 1 base and J lost 8, with 11 bases in between. CDR1 LNHDA and CDR2 SQIVND come from the germline V gene (reference sequence). This CDR3 region has 14 residues. The CDR3 DNA follows: TGTGCCAGTAGTATAGGGCCGATGGAAGGGGAGCTGTTTTTT. This gives the protein CASSIGPMEGELFF.

This clonotype was observed at least ten times. This chain links TRBV21-1 with TRBJ2-5; TRBD1 is the table's D call, not checked against the DNA. TRBV21-1 counts as a pseudogene. CDR3 length: 18 amino acids. CDR3 loop: CASSKALGQGHQQETQYF. As DNA, the CDR3 is TGTGCCAGCAGCAAAGCATTAGGACAGGGACATCAACAAGAGACCCAGTACTTC.

By share of the sample, this clonotype is medium-sized. The chain joins TRBV5-6 to TRBJ1-2; 9 bases map to TRBD1. The CDR3 has 15 residues. Germline-derived CDR1 and CDR2 are SGHDT and YYEEEE. V was pared by 5 bases and J by 5 bases, with 10 bases of the junction left unmatched. DNA for the CDR3: TGTGCCAGCAGTTTCGGACAGGGGTCTCGATATGGCTACACCTTC. Its translation is CASSFGQGSRYGYTF.

In the case of this clonotype: A junction end diverges from the germline sequence, so it may reflect a read error. The chain carries TRBV5-1 and TRBJ2-2; TRBD1 agrees at 7 bases. Germline CDR1 SGHRS, CDR2 YFSETQ. The CDR3 has 15 residues. In DNA, the CDR3 is TGCACCAGCAGCTTGGTGGGACAGTCGGTTCGGGAGCTGTTTTTT. Translated: CTSSLVGQSVRELFF.

This clonotype is labeled as medium-sized (0.01 to 0.1%). V is TRBV20-1 and J is TRBJ1-1, with unresolved D. V lost 3 bases and J lost 5, with 10 bases in between. This CDR3 is built from 12 residues. CDR1 is DFQATT, CDR2 SNEGSKA, per germline (reference sequence). The CDR3 nucleotides read TGCAGTGCTAGGAATTCAGGAACTGAAGCTTTCTTT. This codes for CSARNSGTEAFF.

This clonotype was recorded many times. V is TRBV29-1 and J is TRBJ2-3, with D perhaps matching TRBD2 (5 bases). With 7 bases removed from V and 0 bases from J, the gap between germline ends came to 14 bases. This CDR3 has 14 amino acids. Germline-derived CDR1 and CDR2 are SQVTM and ANQGSEA. The CDR3: CSAKADSSTDTQYF. Written as DNA, the CDR3 is TGCAGCGCCAAGGCGGACTCTAGCACAGATACGCAGTATTTT.

The chain recombines TRBV19 with TRBJ2-7; 10 bases fit TRBD2. Per germline, CDR1 LNHDA and CDR2 SQIVND (reference sequence). The CDR3 spans 16 residues. Trimming took 10 bases from V and 2 from J; bases not matched to a gene: 14. CDR3 DNA sequence: TGTGCCACCTGGGGGACTAGCGACAACCTAGCCTACGAGCAGTACTTC. This gives the protein CATWGTSDNLAYEQYF.

The sample holds a few counts of this clonotype. This sequence joins TRBV29-1 and TRBJ2-3; weak D call: TRBD1 (5 bases). Germline loops: CDR1 SQVTM, CDR2 ANQGSEA. V gave up 3 bases and J gave up 4 bases, with 11 bases separating them. CDR3 length: 13 residues. The CDR3 spells CSVDSRVADTQYF. CDR3 nucleotide sequence: TGCAGCGTTGATAGCAGGGTTGCAGATACGCAGTATTTT.

The chain carries TRBV29-1 and TRBJ2-5, with D uncertain. Germline V lookup: CDR1 SQVTM, CDR2 ANQGSEA. Trimming took off 4 bases at V and 5 bases at J, with 14 bases between the two ends. This CDR3 has 13 amino acids. CDR3 amino acids: CSVAGIIGETQYF. In nucleotides, the CDR3 is TGCAGCGTTGCTGGGATAATCGGGGAGACCCAGTACTTC.

This clonotype has a count of ten or more. The CDR3 DNA follows: TGTGCCAGCAGGGCTCAGACTAGCGGGAGGCTACCAATCCACAATGAGCAGTTCTTC. Its translation is CASRAQTSGRLPIHNEQFF. The V and J genes are TRBV6-5 and TRBJ2-1; 13 bases are shared with TRBD2. CDR3 length: 19 residues. V shed 6 bases and J 5 bases; nucleotides not matched to a gene: 16. In germline, CDR1 is MNHEY, CDR2 SVGAGI.

This clonotype was observed many times. The rearrangement uses TRBV7-2 and TRBJ2-7; 7 nucleotides agree with TRBD1. Germline loops: CDR1 SGHTA, CDR2 FQGNSA. With V trimmed by 5 bases and J by 3 bases, 4 bases remained unmatched. CDR3 size: 13 residues. This chain's CDR3 is CASSPRTGYEQYF. The CDR3 DNA reads as TGTGCCAGCAGCCCGCGGACAGGCTACGAGCAGTACTTC. Combining the CDR3 with reference TRBV7-2 and TRBJ2-7 gives the whole variable domain GAGVSQSPSNKVTEKGKDVELRCDPISGHTALYWYRQSLGQGLEFLIYFQGNSAPDKSGLPSDRFSAERTGGSVSTLTIQRTQQEDSAVYLCASSPRTGYEQYFGPGTRLTVT.

This clonotype has ten or more counts. The chain recombines TRBV20-1 with TRBJ2-2, with 7 positions matching TRBD1. After removal of 3 bases from V and 1 base from J, the junction contained 2 bases not matched to a gene. The germline CDR1 and CDR2 sequences are DFQATT and SNEGSKA (reference sequence). The CDR3 is 14 amino acids. The CDR3 nucleotides are TGCAGTGCTAGCCGGGACAGGAACACCGGGGAGCTGTTTTTT. It specifies CSASRDRNTGELFF.